The T cell receptor beta chain under discussion was sequenced for a study of identical twins. Overall study findings and caveats: There was an excess of low generation probability in the out-of-frame alpha sequences that twins shared. Weaker excess twin sharing was observed in beta out-of-frame sequences. Interpretation of the results relied on cross-sectional statistical analysis and not on following the same donors.

Between the trimmed V and J ends, which lost 5 bases and 4 bases, there was a span of 11 bases. Germline V CDR1 and CDR2: MGHRA, YSYEKL. The CDR3 consists of 14 residues. A template switching step contributed a universal primer site, while unique molecular identifiers were present in the cDNA. TCRdb called the 5' RACE reads again in MiXCR, with one record for every CDR3 protein. The sample holds hundreds of thousands of distinct CDR3 sequences, more than 9% seen once. Turning to this clonotype: Its antigen is undetermined.

This same sample was also part of a study on yellow fever vaccine responses in identical twins.

J is TRBJ2-2 and V is TRBV4-1; D is perhaps TRBD1 (5 bases). The source is a woman aged 18-30 years in good health. Sequences were obtained from CD8+ T cells sorted from blood. For the CDR3, the DNA is TGCGCCAGCAGCAGGGGCCCCGGCACCGGGGAGCTGTTTTTT. This encodes CASSRGPGTGELFF.